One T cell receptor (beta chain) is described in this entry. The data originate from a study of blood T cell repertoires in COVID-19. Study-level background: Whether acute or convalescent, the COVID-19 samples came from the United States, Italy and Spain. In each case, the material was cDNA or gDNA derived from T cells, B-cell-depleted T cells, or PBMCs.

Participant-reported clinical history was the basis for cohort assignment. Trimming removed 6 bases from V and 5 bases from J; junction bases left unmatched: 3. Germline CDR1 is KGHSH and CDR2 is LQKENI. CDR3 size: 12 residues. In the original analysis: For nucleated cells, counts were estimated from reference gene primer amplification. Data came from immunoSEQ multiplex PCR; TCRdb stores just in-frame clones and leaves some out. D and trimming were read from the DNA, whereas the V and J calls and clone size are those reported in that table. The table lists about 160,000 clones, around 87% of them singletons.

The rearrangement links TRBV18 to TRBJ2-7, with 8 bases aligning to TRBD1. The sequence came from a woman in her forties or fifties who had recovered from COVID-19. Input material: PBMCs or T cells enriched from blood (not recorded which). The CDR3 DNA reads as TGTGCCAGCTCTCCGGACAGGGACGAGCAGTACTTC. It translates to CASSPDRDEQYF.